This record covers a single T cell receptor beta chain. The antigen remains unidentified. The study drew the donors from its 120-subject validation cohort, separate from the roughly 700-subject first cohort. This entry is derived from a study of cytomegalovirus exposure and HLA in healthy donors. Study results and caveats: Despite most TCR sequences being rare, some public TCRs occurred in many donors. The study listed roughly 160 cytomegalovirus-associated TCR beta chains.

Clones were sequenced by immunoSEQ multiplex PCR, and TCRdb holds only the in-frame ones, with some missing. The table lists some 290,000 clones, roughly 86% of them singletons, with over 0.9% in the top ten. The CDR3 has 15 amino acids. CDR1 is ENHRY, CDR2 SYGVKD, per germline. V lost 10 bases and J 0 bases, leaving 19 bases between the germline ends. Sequenced: PBMCs. The chain recombines TRBV10-3 with TRBJ2-7, with a weak D call TRBD1 (5 bases). This TCR came from a man aged 25-45 years in good health and CMV-seronegative. The CDR3 DNA reads as TGTGCCACCCAACCCGCCGACAGCACCTCCTACGAGCAGTACTTC. Protein: CATQPADSTSYEQYF.